The source of this TCR beta chain is a study of molecular identifiers for immune sequencing clone quantification. TCRdb itself ran the PCR reads through MiXCR, one entry per CDR3 protein. The sample has approximately 630,000 distinct CDR3 sequences; less than 30% are singletons. Naive CD8 libraries used 20,000 to 1,000,000 sorted cells and 10%, 30% or 50% RNA. The CDR3 is 16 residues long. From germline, CDR1 is SEHNR and CDR2 FQNEAQ (reference sequence). J lost 0 bases, V lost 1 base, and 2 bases had no gene match. In this sample, this clonotype turned up many times. This chain connects TRBV7-9 to TRBJ2-3, with 9 bases lining up with TRBD2. The sequencing input was naive CD8+ T cells from blood, with Jurkat cell RNA spiked in. Subset denoted: FACS-sorted CD8+CD4-CCR7+CD45RA+ naive T cells. This clonotype was sampled from a human donor in good health. Some libraries in this study had Jurkat cell RNA spiked in. The DNA for the CDR3 is TGTGCCAGCAGCTTAGGCACTAGCGGGAGCACAGATACGCAGTATTTT. Its translation: CASSLGTSGSTDTQYF.